This TCR beta chain is from a study of control samples from healthy donors and cancer patients. Germline V gene sequence: CDR1 LGHDT, CDR2 YNNKEL (reference sequence). The CDR3 spans 13 residues. Trimming removed 5 bases at V and 2 bases at J, with 8 bases between. The assay was immunoSEQ multiplex PCR, and TCRdb's table has in-frame clones only and misses some. There are some 120,000 clones in the sample; 87% occur only once, and just under 3% lies in the top ten. What was sequenced was blood. The receptor's source is a man in his sixties in good health. The rearrangement joins TRBV3-1 (or the pseudogene TRBV3-2) to TRBJ2-3; no clear D. CDR3 bases: TGTGCCAGCAGCGATTCTACCACAGATACGCAGTATTTT. This encodes CASSDSTTDTQYF.